This T cell receptor (beta chain) was found in a study of blood T cell repertoires in COVID-19. Study as a whole: Sites in the United States, Italy and Spain provided acute and convalescent COVID-19 samples. PBMCs, B-cell-depleted T cells, or T cells were the source of the cDNA or gDNA that made up the material.

V dropped 3 bases and J dropped 5; count of bases not matched to a gene: 9. The CDR3 runs to 16 residues. Germline V gene lookup returns CDR1 LGHDT and CDR2 YNNKEL (reference sequence). Sequencing was performed with immunoSEQ multiplex PCR; in TCRdb, only in-frame clones are kept and a portion is missing. The data contain about 78,000 clones, around 90% of them seen just once; the ten biggest clones take up about 5.3%. This TCR derives from a woman older than 75 with active or convalescent COVID-19. The sequencing sample was made of peripheral blood. V gene TRBV3-1 (or the pseudogene TRBV3-2) combines with J gene TRBJ2-5, with 10 nucleotides matching TRBD2. DNA for the CDR3: TGTGCCAGCAGCCAGGCCACTAGCGGGGCTGGGGAGACCCAGTACTTC. This codes for CASSQATSGAGETQYF.